This TCR beta chain was recovered during a study of control samples from healthy donors and cancer patients. V gave up 2 bases and J gave up 3 bases; unmatched junction bases: 8. Germline CDR1 and CDR2: KGHSH and LQKENI. The CDR3 contains 16 residues. TCRdb's table, derived via immunoSEQ multiplex PCR, lists solely in-frame clones and lacks some. Of roughly 55,000 clones detected, roughly 95% appear once; the ten largest clones hold approximately 0.99%. The sample comprised blood. The J gene is TRBJ1-2, the V gene TRBV18; TRBD1 aligns across 8 bases. This TCR was sampled from a woman between 18 and 29 years old in good health. In nucleotides, the CDR3 is TGTGCCAGCTCACCAACCCAGGGGACAGGAGACTATGGCTACACCTTC. It codes for CASSPTQGTGDYGYTF.